The 21 T cell receptor beta chains below all came from one sample that was sequenced in a study of identical twins. MiXCR was run by TCRdb on the 5' RACE reads, yielding one entry per CDR3 protein. Seen here are about 520,000 distinct CDR3 sequences, under 25% observed once, and the top ten hold 0.75% to 0.95%. The data also belong to a second study, concerning T cells expressing NK-cell markers.

The material sequenced was CD4+ T cells sorted from blood. These TCRs come from a woman between 18 and 29 years old in good health.

Note on this clonotype: One end of the junction varies from germline; a read error may be responsible. CDR3 amino acids: CCARVTSETYNEQFF. The CDR3 nucleotides read TGCTGTGCTAGAGTGACTAGCGAAACCTACAATGAGCAGTTCTTC. This chain uses TRBV20-1 with TRBJ2-1; TRBD2 matches 8 bases. The CDR3 sequence is 15 residues long. CDR1 and CDR2 from the germline V gene are DFQATT and SNEGSKA (reference sequence).

The chain has TRBV10-2 and TRBJ1-1, with D maybe TRBD1 (6 bases). CDR3 length: 15 amino acids. CDR1 and CDR2 from the germline V gene are WSHSY and SAAADI. The CDR3 loop is CAVDRFRDMNTEAFF. As DNA, the CDR3 is TGCGCGGTCGATCGTTTCCGGGACATGAACACTGAAGCTTTCTTT.

The V gene is TRBV9, the J gene TRBJ2-1, with D maybe TRBD2 (5 bases). V was clipped by 3 bases and J by 5 bases, with 12 bases between them. Germline V CDR1 and CDR2: SGDLS, YYNGEE. This CDR3 is 14 amino acids long. Written as DNA, the CDR3 is TGTGCCAGCAGCGCCCTTGGACTTCACAATGAGCAGTTCTTC. Protein: CASSALGLHNEQFF.

This clonotype has a handful of counts. This chain connects TRBV20-1 to TRBJ2-7; 9 positions agree with TRBD1. The CDR3 spans 13 residues. Germline CDR1 DFQATT, CDR2 SNEGSKA (reference sequence). J was trimmed by 4 bases and V by 5 bases; bases with no gene match: 6. CDR3 bases: TGCAGTGCTCGCCCGGGACAGGGATACGAGCAGTACTTC. Its protein product is CSARPGQGYEQYF.

This rearrangement joins TRBV12-3 or TRBV12-4 to TRBJ1-1; D ambiguous. The CDR3 is made up of 13 amino acids. The V gene lost 5 bases and the J gene lost 1 base, with 8 bases spanning the gap. The CDR3 protein is CASSHPRNTEAFF. The CDR3 DNA is TGTGCCAGCAGTCACCCCCGGAACACTGAAGCTTTCTTT.

This clonotype was seen at least ten times. The CDR3 loop reads CASSLSRYQETQYF. The CDR3 coding sequence is TGTGCCAGCAGTTTAAGCAGGTACCAAGAGACCCAGTACTTC. The chain combines TRBV12-3 or TRBV12-4 with TRBJ2-5; unclear D gene. This CDR3 comprises 14 residues. The V and J ends lost 2 bases and 0 bases respectively, with 7 bases between them.

In this sample, this clonotype turned up many times. V gene TRBV7-8 combines with J gene TRBJ1-1; D might be TRBD1 (5 bases). The CDR3 consists of 13 residues. V dropped 2 bases and J dropped 3 bases, with 7 bases sitting between them. Germline CDR1 and CDR2: SGHVS and FQNEAQ. The CDR3 DNA reads TGTGCCAGCAGCTTACAGGGATACACTGAAGCTTTCTTT. Encoded protein: CASSLQGYTEAFF. Full variable domain (missing parts from reference TRBV7-8 and TRBJ1-1): GAGVSQSPRYKVAKRGQDVALRCDPISGHVSLFWYQQALGQGPEFLTYFQNEAQLDKSGLPSDRFFAERPEGSVSTLKIQRTQQEDSAVYLCASSLQGYTEAFFGQGTRLTVV.

This clonotype was seen once. J is TRBJ1-5 and V is TRBV10-2; the D gene is possibly TRBD1 (6 bases). V lost 8 bases and J 6 bases, leaving 14 bases between the germline ends. Germline lookup yields CDR1 WSHSY and CDR2 SAAADI. CDR3 length: 13 residues. The CDR3 sequence is CASADRLSQPQHF. CDR3 nucleotide sequence: TGCGCCAGCGCCGACAGGTTGAGTCAGCCCCAGCATTTT.

This clonotype was seen more than once but under ten times. This chain connects TRBV20-1 to TRBJ2-1, with D possibly being TRBD2 (5 bases). The CDR3 loop spans 12 amino acids. Germline assignment: CDR1 DFQATT and CDR2 SNEGSKA (reference sequence). V lost 3 bases to trimming and J lost 10 bases, with 13 bases between them. The CDR3 coding sequence is TGCAGTGCTAGCGGGAATGTAGGAGAGCAGTTCTTC. As protein: CSASGNVGEQFF.

This clonotype was seen only a few times. This chain links TRBV6-1 with TRBJ2-1; D may be TRBD1 or TRBD2 (5 bases each). Germline loops: CDR1 MNHNS, CDR2 SASEGT. This CDR3 has 14 residues. The CDR3 DNA follows: TGTGCTTCAACAGGAGGATTTATCCGCAATGAGCAGTTCTTC. Its translation is CASTGGFIRNEQFF.

This chain links TRBV12-3 or TRBV12-4 with TRBJ2-7; D remains ambiguous. V shed 2 bases and J shed 5 bases, with 13 bases lying between them. The CDR3 has 14 residues. The DNA of the CDR3 is TGTGCCAGCAGTTTAATTTCAGTTCCTAACGAGCAGTACTTC. Amino acid sequence: CASSLISVPNEQYF.

This clonotype was seen only a few times. The rearrangement links TRBV20-1 to TRBJ1-2; the D is unclear. V lost 5 bases and J lost 8, with 12 bases in between. Germline lookup yields CDR1 DFQATT and CDR2 SNEGSKA (reference sequence). The CDR3 runs 11 residues. This CDR3 is CSAGSGPGYTF. CDR3 in DNA: TGCAGTGCTGGGTCCGGCCCCGGCTACACCTTC.

The CDR3 DNA reads TGTGCCAGCAGCTCGACAGGCATCAATTCACCCCTCCACTTT. Protein: CASSSTGINSPLHF. The V and J genes are TRBV7-9 and TRBJ1-6, with D perhaps matching TRBD1 (6 bases). V shed 4 bases and J shed 7 bases, with 11 bases lying between them. Germline V gives CDR1 SEHNR, CDR2 FQNEAQ (reference sequence). The CDR3 extends over 14 amino acids.

V gene TRBV7-2 combines with J gene TRBJ2-4; TRBD2 matches 12 bases. J gave up 9 bases and V 5 bases, and 8 bases lay outside the gene matches. Germline loops: CDR1 SGHTA, CDR2 FQGNSA. The CDR3 runs to 15 residues. For the CDR3, the DNA is TGTGCCAGCAGCAACCTAGCGGGAGGGTTCCGCATTCAGTACTTC. It encodes CASSNLAGGFRIQYF.

This clonotype was seen more than once but under ten times. The chain links TRBV5-1 to TRBJ2-3, with D maybe TRBD2 (5 bases). The CDR3 is 14 amino acids. CDR1 and CDR2 (germline): SGHRS, YFSETQ. V lost 0 bases to trimming and J lost 3 bases, with 8 bases between them. The CDR3 DNA reads as TGCGCCAGCAGCTTGGGGACGGGGACAGATACGCAGTATTTT. Translation gives CASSLGTGTDTQYF. Full variable domain (missing parts from reference TRBV5-1 and TRBJ2-3): KAGVTQTPRYLIKTRGQQVTLSCSPISGHRSVSWYQQTPGQGLQFLFEYFSETQRNKGNFPGRFSGRQFSNSRSEMNVSTLELGDSALYLCASSLGTGTDTQYFGPGTRLTVL.

The chain combines TRBV19 with TRBJ1-5; no clear D gene. This CDR3 spans 10 amino acids. The ends were cut back, 5 bases at V and 10 bases at J, with 6 bases in the middle. The V gene's germline CDR1 is LNHDA and CDR2 SQIVND (reference sequence). Here the CDR3 reads CASSEGPQHF. CDR3 nucleotide sequence: TGTGCCAGTAGTGAGGGCCCCCAGCATTTT.

This clonotype has only a few counts. The chain has TRBV5-1 and TRBJ1-4; 9 nucleotides line up with TRBD1. There are 15 residues in the CDR3. Trimming at V came to 4 bases and at J to 6 bases, leaving 7 bases not matched to a gene. Germline CDR1 and CDR2: SGHRS and YFSETQ. CDR3 bases: TGCGCCAGCAGCCCCATGGGACAGGGCCATGAAAAACTGTTTTTT. Residues: CASSPMGQGHEKLFF.

The chain has TRBV7-2 and TRBJ2-3; 8 bases map to TRBD2. In germline, CDR1 is SGHTA, CDR2 FQGNSA. This CDR3 spans 15 amino acids. With 1 base clipped from V and 5 bases from J, the junction kept 5 bases outside the gene matches. The CDR3 is CASSLDSGGLDTQYF. The CDR3 DNA reads TGTGCCAGCAGCTTAGATTCGGGGGGGCTAGATACGCAGTATTTT.

The chain has TRBV6-2 or TRBV6-3 and TRBJ1-2, with 7 positions matching TRBD1. Germline values: CDR1 MNHEY, CDR2 SVGEGT. The CDR3 is 14 residues long. Trimming took 1 base from V and 7 from J; bases not matched to a gene: 6. This CDR3 reads CASSYLETGLGYTF. The CDR3 region has the DNA TGTGCCAGCAGTTACTTGGAGACAGGGCTTGGCTACACCTTC.

The genes are TRBV7-9 and TRBJ2-5; tentative D call: TRBD2 (6 bases). The CDR3 consists of 15 residues. Germline loops: CDR1 SEHNR, CDR2 FQNEAQ (reference sequence). V was clipped by 6 bases and J by 3 bases, with 17 bases between them. The CDR3 protein is CASSRLLEGEETQYF. The CDR3 nucleotides read TGTGCCAGCAGTCGACTGCTGGAGGGTGAAGAGACCCAGTACTTC.

The table lists this clonotype with a few counts. The chain couples TRBV7-9 to TRBJ2-3; tentatively, D is TRBD1 (7 bases). Germline-derived CDR1 and CDR2 are SEHNR and FQNEAQ (reference sequence). The CDR3 extends over 16 amino acids. Between the trimmed V and J ends, which lost 7 bases and 5 bases, there was a span of 22 bases. The CDR3 DNA reads TGTGCCAGCATCCAAAGCACGGAGGGGGCAGGAGATACGCAGTATTTT. Translation: CASIQSTEGAGDTQYF.